This entry describes one T cell receptor (beta chain). Its matching antigen is unknown. The data were obtained in a study of vaccination effects on CD4 cells after COVID-19. About the research overall: Post-vaccine sampling occurred a median 72 days after the second dose. General study findings and limits: Infection-derived and vaccine-derived clones contracted markedly late after vaccination.

Clones were sequenced by immunoSEQ multiplex PCR, and TCRdb holds only the in-frame ones, with some missing. The sample gives approximately 60,000 clones, around 73% of which show up once; about 4.6% is in the top ten. The CDR3 is 14 residues long. Per the germline V gene, CDR1 is SGHTS and CDR2 is YDEGEE. With 0 bases removed from V and 6 bases from J, the gap between germline ends came to 9 bases. Once cultured for approximately ten days, the cells underwent separation to obtain CD4+ T cells. BNT162b2 vaccine or mRNA-1273 vaccine was given to participants in two doses. The origin of this receptor is a human donor who received a COVID-19 vaccine. The sample was CD4+ T cells from PBMCs cultured without peptide, taken after COVID-19 vaccination. The V gene is TRBV5-8, the J gene TRBJ1-4, with a tentative D call TRBD1 (6 bases). CDR3 sequence: CASSLVGADEKLFF. DNA of the CDR3: TGTGCCAGCAGCTTGGTGGGGGCAGATGAAAAACTGTTTTTT.